These T cell receptor beta chains were read from a single sample in a study of cytomegalovirus exposure and HLA in healthy donors. Sequencing was performed with immunoSEQ multiplex PCR; in TCRdb, only in-frame clones are kept and a portion is missing. The data show approximately 240,000 clones, with around 80% seen just once and 5.4% held by the top ten. Sequencing used PBMCs. All receptors derive from a woman aged 40 to 55 in good health and CMV-seropositive. Each CDR3 is given with its conserved first and last residue. A D gene is named only where the DNA matches it firmly.

TRBJ2-7 TRBV21-1 - CASSVPCGSLRRIGSYEQYF TGTGCCAGCAGCGTACCATGCGGGAGTCTTCGGAGGATTGGCTCCTACGAGCAGTACTTC
TRBJ2-3 TRBV9 TRBD2 CASSVAGASGGPGGTQYF TGTGCCAGCAGCGTAGCTGGGGCTAGCGGGGGCCCCGGGGGTACGCAGTATTTT
TRBJ1-2 TRBV7-9 - CASSFLESGGDGYTF TGTGCCAGCAGCTTTCTGGAGTCGGGGGGTGACGGCTACACCTTC
TRBJ2-5 TRBV7-7 - CASSLTTIQETQYF TGTGCTAGCAGCCTAACGACTATACAAGAGACCCAGTACTTC
TRBJ2-7 TRBV6-5 - CASSYQGRYEQYF TGTGCCAGCAGTTACCAGGGTCGCTACGAGCAGTACTTC
TRBJ1-5 TRBV7-2 - CASSLGGGDQPQHF TGTGCCAGCAGCTTAGGAGGCGGAGATCAGCCCCAGCATTTT
TRBJ1-6 TRBV12-5 - CASGLTGTNSPLHF TGTGCTAGTGGTTTGACAGGGACGAATTCACCCCTCCACTTT
TRBJ2-7 TRBV6-5 - CASSTGWEQYF TGTGCCAGCAGTACAGGGTGGGAGCAGTACTTC
TRBJ2-7 TRBV7-2 TRBD2 CASSSAGLAGIEQYF TGTGCCAGCAGCTCGGCGGGACTAGCGGGCATCGAGCAGTACTTC
TRBJ1-1 TRBV4-2 - CASSQVQRSGNEAFF TGTGCCAGCAGCCAAGTTCAGAGGTCGGGAAATGAAGCTTTCTTT
TRBJ1-2 TRBV4-3 - CASSQEARVGGYTF TGCGCCAGCAGCCAAGAAGCCAGGGTCGGCGGCTACACCTTC